This TCR beta chain is drawn from a study of PD-1 blockade in mismatch repair-deficient tumors. PCR or immunohistochemistry showed mismatch repair deficiency in every enrolled patient. Repertoires were generated with immunoSEQ multiplex PCR, while TCRdb's copy carries only in-frame clones and drops some. The sample includes approximately 50,000 clones, around four fifths of them seen just once. Material: peripheral blood, obtained 4 weeks after starting pembrolizumab. This receptor was identified in an adult with mismatch repair-deficient cancer.

The CDR3 DNA sequence: TGTGCCTGGAGTGATCGGGGCGGAAAAGAAAAACTGTTTTTT. This gives the protein CAWSDRGGKEKLFF. The chain recombines TRBV30 with TRBJ1-4; TRBD1 might be the D (5 bases). The CDR3 covers 14 residues. Per the germline V gene, CDR1 is GTSNPN and CDR2 is SVGIG (reference sequence). Trimming stripped 1 base from V and 8 bases from J, with 14 bases between.